This T cell receptor beta chain derives from a study of blood T cell repertoires in COVID-19. Clones were sequenced by immunoSEQ multiplex PCR, and TCRdb holds only the in-frame ones, with some missing. This table has about 250,000 clones, approximately 85% appearing once. Germline V gene data show CDR1 as ENHRY and CDR2 as SYGVKD. There are 14 residues in the CDR3. V was trimmed by 4 bases and J by 0 bases, leaving 9 bases between them. V is TRBV10-3 and J is TRBJ1-1, with no clear D. The sequenced sample consisted of peripheral blood. This clonotype was obtained from a woman over 75 with COVID-19, enrolled during active disease. Here the CDR3 DNA reads TGTGCCATCAGTGGCGGGCAGATGAACACTGAAGCTTTCTTT. This encodes CAISGGQMNTEAFF.